This is a list of T cell receptor beta chains from one sample in a study of CD8 T cells in Susac syndrome. TCRdb reprocessed the immunoSEQ multiplex PCR reads via MiXCR and lists one record per CDR3 protein. This repertoire shows 130,000 to 150,000 distinct CDR3 sequences, 90% to 95% found once; its top ten account for 0.27%. The specimen sequenced was CD8+ T cells from PBMCs. These TCRs come from a human donor in good health. Both conserved end residues are part of each CDR3. The D gene is left open where the match is weak. Size values are once, few and many counts, or a class for expanded clones, and some rows have none.

abundance: NA
j_gene: TRBJ1-1
d_gene: NA
v_gene: TRBV29-1
CDR3aa: CSVVGLLGEGTEAFF
CDR3nt: TGCAGCGTTGTGGGACTTTTAGGGGAGGGCACTGAAGCTTTCTTT

abundance: NA
j_gene: TRBJ1-1
d_gene: NA
v_gene: TRBV7-9
CDR3aa: CASRILNTEAFF
CDR3nt: TGTGCCAGCAGAATATTGAACACTGAAGCTTTCTTT

abundance: NA
j_gene: TRBJ2-1
d_gene: NA
v_gene: TRBV29-1
CDR3aa: CSAPRLGEGEQFF
CDR3nt: TGCAGCGCCCCAAGACTAGGCGAGGGTGAGCAGTTCTTC

abundance: NA
j_gene: TRBJ2-1
d_gene: TRBD2
v_gene: TRBV30
CDR3aa: CAWSVRTSDSNEQFF
CDR3nt: TGTGCCTGGAGTGTTAGGACTAGCGACTCCAATGAGCAGTTCTTC

abundance: few
j_gene: TRBJ1-2
d_gene: NA
v_gene: TRBV29-1
CDR3aa: CSVVTTWGYTF
CDR3nt: TGCAGCGTTGTGACAACTTGGGGCTACACCTTC

abundance: NA
j_gene: TRBJ2-1
d_gene: TRBD2
v_gene: TRBV6-2/TRBV6-3
CDR3aa: CASSSPTSGNEQFF
CDR3nt: TGTGCCAGCAGTTCACCTACTAGCGGCAATGAGCAGTTCTTC

abundance: NA
j_gene: TRBJ1-5
d_gene: NA
v_gene: TRBV7-9
CDR3aa: CASSTTASNQPQHF
CDR3nt: TGTGCCAGCAGCACAACAGCGAGCAATCAGCCCCAGCATTTT

abundance: NA
j_gene: TRBJ2-7
d_gene: NA
v_gene: TRBV4-2
CDR3aa: CASSQEWKGTYEQYF
CDR3nt: TGTGCCAGCAGCCAAGAATGGAAAGGCACCTACGAGCAGTACTTC

abundance: NA
j_gene: TRBJ2-1
d_gene: TRBD1
v_gene: TRBV19
CDR3aa: CASSIWTGRNEQFF
CDR3nt: TGTGCCAGTAGTATATGGACAGGGAGGAATGAGCAGTTCTTC

abundance: NA
j_gene: TRBJ2-1
d_gene: NA
v_gene: TRBV6-2/TRBV6-3
CDR3aa: CASSYSQGFYNEQFF
CDR3nt: TGTGCCAGCAGTTACAGTCAAGGTTTTTACAATGAGCAGTTCTTC

abundance: NA
j_gene: TRBJ2-1
d_gene: TRBD1
v_gene: TRBV2
CDR3aa: CASRNDRGGYNEQFF
CDR3nt: TGTGCCAGCAGAAACGACAGGGGAGGTTACAATGAGCAGTTCTTC

abundance: NA
j_gene: TRBJ1-5
d_gene: NA
v_gene: TRBV5-1
CDR3aa: CASMGVQPQHF
CDR3nt: TGCGCCAGCATGGGGGTTCAGCCCCAGCATTTT

abundance: NA
j_gene: TRBJ1-1
d_gene: NA
v_gene: TRBV20-1
CDR3aa: CSAPRRLWRTEAFF
CDR3nt: TGCAGTGCTCCAAGGAGGCTCTGGCGCACTGAAGCTTTCTTT

abundance: few
j_gene: TRBJ2-1
d_gene: TRBD2
v_gene: TRBV12-3/TRBV12-4
CDR3aa: CASSPGTSGAYNEQFF
CDR3nt: TGTGCCAGCAGTCCTGGGACTAGCGGGGCCTACAATGAGCAGTTCTTC